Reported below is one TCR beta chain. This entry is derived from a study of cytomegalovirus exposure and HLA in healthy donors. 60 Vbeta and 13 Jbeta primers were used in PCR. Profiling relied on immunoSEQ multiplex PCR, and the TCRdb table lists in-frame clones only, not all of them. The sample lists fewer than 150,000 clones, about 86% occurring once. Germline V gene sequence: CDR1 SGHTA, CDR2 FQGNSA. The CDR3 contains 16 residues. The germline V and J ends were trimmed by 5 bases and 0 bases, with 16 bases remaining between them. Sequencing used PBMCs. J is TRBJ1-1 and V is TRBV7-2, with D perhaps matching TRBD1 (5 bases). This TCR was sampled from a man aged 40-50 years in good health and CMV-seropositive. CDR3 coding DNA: TGTGCCAGCAGCAGAACTTGGGGCGGAATGAACACTGAAGCTTTCTTT. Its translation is CASSRTWGGMNTEAFF.